This is a list of T cell receptor beta chains from one sample in a study of regulatory T cells in long-lasting Graves disease. TCRdb analysed the multiplex PCR reads with MiXCR anew, one entry per CDR3 protein. The table includes around 500,000 distinct CDR3 sequences, around 21% detected once. The sequencing here drew on peripheral blood mononuclear cells (PBMCs), taken when the disease was refractory, from a patient treated with antithyroid drugs. The origin of the receptors is a female donor with Graves disease. Both conserved end residues are part of each CDR3. D genes are given only for firm matches. Clone size is stated in some rows and not others, as once, few, many or a class when expanded.

D: TRBD2; size: many; V: TRBV7-9; J: TRBJ2-7; DNA: TGTGCCAGCAGCTTAGTGCGGGAGGGGCTGAGGAACGAGCAGTACTTC; CDR3: CASSLVREGLRNEQYF
D: -; size: -; V: TRBV19; J: TRBJ2-7; DNA: TGTACCAGTATGGGAGCCTCCTACGAGCAGTACTTC; CDR3: CTSMGASYEQYF
D: TRBD1; size: few; V: TRBV20-1; J: TRBJ2-5; DNA: TGCAGTGCCCCCGGGACAGAAGAGACCCAGTACTTC; CDR3: CSAPGTEETQYF
D: TRBD1; size: -; V: TRBV12-5; J: TRBJ1-1; DNA: TGTGCTAGTGGTTTGGGCGGAGGGGGCCGGAGCACTGAAGCTTTCTTT; CDR3: CASGLGGGGRSTEAFF
D: TRBD2; size: many; V: TRBV28; J: TRBJ2-2; DNA: TGTGCCAGCAGTTCTAGCGGGACGAACACCGGGGAGCTGTTTTTT; CDR3: CASSSSGTNTGELFF
D: -; size: -; V: TRBV4-3; J: TRBJ2-1; DNA: TGCGCCAGCAGCCAAAAACTGTCTAGTCGGGATGAGCAGTTCTTC; CDR3: CASSQKLSSRDEQFF
D: -; size: few; V: TRBV28; J: TRBJ2-7; DNA: TGTGCCAGCAGCCTTCCCCCGACAGAGGCCCGCTACGAGCAGTACTTC; CDR3: CASSLPPTEARYEQYF
D: TRBD2; size: -; V: TRBV19; J: TRBJ2-7; DNA: TGTGCCAGTAGTATGAGCGGGGGTCACTACGAGCAGTACTTC; CDR3: CASSMSGGHYEQYF
D: -; size: many; V: TRBV28; J: TRBJ2-5; DNA: TGTGCCAGCACCCTGGGGCGAGGGGAGACCCAGTACTTC; CDR3: CASTLGRGETQYF
D: TRBD1; size: many; V: TRBV13; J: TRBJ1-2; DNA: TGTGCCAGCAGCCTGATGGGACAGAAGAACTATGGCTACACCTTC; CDR3: CASSLMGQKNYGYTF
D: TRBD1; size: -; V: TRBV19; J: TRBJ2-5; DNA: TGTGTCAGTAGAAACGGACAGGCACAAGAGACCCAGTACTTC; CDR3: CVSRNGQAQETQYF
D: TRBD1; size: many; V: TRBV27; J: TRBJ1-4; DNA: TGTGCCAGCAGTCTAGCCAGGGGGCCGAATGAAAAACTGTTTTTT; CDR3: CASSLARGPNEKLFF
D: -; size: few; V: TRBV7-9; J: TRBJ2-5; DNA: TGTGCCAGCAGCCCCCCGGGGTGGGGCGGAGAGACCCAGTACTTC; CDR3: CASSPPGWGGETQYF
D: TRBD1; size: -; V: TRBV18; J: TRBJ2-7; DNA: TGTGCCAGCTCACGCATACTCGGGACAGTTCTCTCCTACGAGCAGTACTTC; CDR3: CASSRILGTVLSYEQYF
D: TRBD1; size: few; V: TRBV9; J: TRBJ1-6; DNA: TGTGCCAGCAGCGAGTCGACAGGGAGCAATTCACCCCTCCACTTT; CDR3: CASSESTGSNSPLHF
D: TRBD1; size: many; V: TRBV11-2; J: TRBJ2-1; DNA: TGTGCCGCCTCCCCGGGACAGGGGTTGTTCAATGAGCAGTTCTTC; CDR3: CAASPGQGLFNEQFF
D: -; size: many; V: TRBV27; J: TRBJ1-2; DNA: TGTGCCAGCAGTTTATCGACGAACGTCGGCTATGGCTACACCTTC; CDR3: CASSLSTNVGYGYTF
D: -; size: few; V: TRBV9; J: TRBJ1-1; DNA: TGTGCCAGCAGCGTAGGCCCGAGCACTGAAGCTTTCTTT; CDR3: CASSVGPSTEAFF
D: TRBD1; size: few; V: TRBV30; J: TRBJ1-5; DNA: TGTGCCTGGAGTGTACGGGGACAGGGGGATCAGCCCCAGCATTTT; CDR3: CAWSVRGQGDQPQHF
D: -; size: -; V: TRBV4-1; J: TRBJ1-5; DNA: TGCGCCAGCAGCCAAGAAAGAACGGTGGATCAGCCCCAGCATTTT; CDR3: CASSQERTVDQPQHF
D: -; size: few; V: TRBV30; J: TRBJ1-1; DNA: TGTGCCTGGAGTGGTGAGGGGTGGGGCACTGAAGCTTTCTTT; CDR3: CAWSGEGWGTEAFF
D: TRBD1; size: -; V: TRBV6-5; J: TRBJ2-7; DNA: TGTGCCAGCAGTTACCTTCGAGGGACAGGAGCCTACGAGCAGTACTTC; CDR3: CASSYLRGTGAYEQYF
D: -; size: many; V: TRBV11-2; J: TRBJ1-6; DNA: TGTGCCAGCAGCTCGACCATACAGGGAGGGTCACCCCTCCACTTT; CDR3: CASSSTIQGGSPLHF
D: TRBD2; size: -; V: TRBV7-9; J: TRBJ2-1; DNA: TGTGCCAGCAGCTTCTCGCGACTAGCCAGCTCCTACAATGAGCAGTTCTTC; CDR3: CASSFSRLASSYNEQFF
D: TRBD2; size: -; V: TRBV12-3/TRBV12-4; J: TRBJ2-7; DNA: TGTGCCAGCAGTTTGGCGGGCAGGGCGGGAGCCACCTACGAGCAGTACTTC; CDR3: CASSLAGRAGATYEQYF
D: TRBD1; size: many; V: TRBV28; J: TRBJ2-7; DNA: TGTGCCAGCAGTCGGGACAGGGATTGGCAGTACTTC; CDR3: CASSRDRDWQYF
D: TRBD1; size: -; V: TRBV15; J: TRBJ2-7; DNA: TGTGCCACCAGCAGGGACAGGGGAGCCCACGAGCAGTACTTC; CDR3: CATSRDRGAHEQYF
D: -; size: few; V: TRBV7-9; J: TRBJ2-7; DNA: TGTGCCAGCAGCTTCCAGGTCTACGAGCAGTACTTC; CDR3: CASSFQVYEQYF
D: -; size: -; V: TRBV30; J: TRBJ2-7; DNA: TGTGCCTGGAGGCCGACAGCCAACTACGAGCAGTACTTC; CDR3: CAWRPTANYEQYF
D: TRBD1; size: few; V: TRBV6-2/TRBV6-3; J: TRBJ1-1; DNA: TGTGCCAGCAGTTACTCAGGGGGCCGCGCTGAAGCTTTCTTT; CDR3: CASSYSGGRAEAFF
D: TRBD2; size: -; V: TRBV7-9; J: TRBJ2-1; DNA: TGTGCCAGCAGTTCGGGGACTAGCGGTAATGAGCAGTTCTTC; CDR3: CASSSGTSGNEQFF
D: TRBD1; size: -; V: TRBV5-1; J: TRBJ2-5; DNA: TGCGCCAGCAGCTGGCACCCCGGGACAGGGGGCCTGAAGGAGACCCAGTACTTC; CDR3: CASSWHPGTGGLKETQYF
D: -; size: -; V: TRBV15; J: TRBJ2-2; DNA: TGTGCCACCAGCGCCGAGCGGCAGAACACCGGGGAGCTGTTTTTT; CDR3: CATSAERQNTGELFF
D: -; size: -; V: TRBV20-1; J: TRBJ1-5; DNA: TGCAGTGCTTTACCCCTGGGAGGGAATCAGCCCCAGCATTTT; CDR3: CSALPLGGNQPQHF
D: TRBD2; size: -; V: TRBV20-1; J: TRBJ2-1; DNA: TGCAGTGCTAGAGGCGGCGGGAGGGCATTGAAGCAGTTCTTC; CDR3: CSARGGGRALKQFF
D: -; size: few; V: TRBV19; J: TRBJ1-2; DNA: TGTGCCAGTGCCGGGACGGGAGATAACTATGGCTACACCTTC; CDR3: CASAGTGDNYGYTF
D: TRBD2; size: many; V: TRBV28; J: TRBJ2-7; DNA: TGTGCCAGCAGTGCGCCTGGGAGGGCCAGCTCCTACGAGCAGTACTTC; CDR3: CASSAPGRASSYEQYF
D: TRBD2; size: many; V: TRBV29-1; J: TRBJ2-7; DNA: TGCAGCGTTGTGGGAAGCGGGAGGGCGGAGCAGTACTTC; CDR3: CSVVGSGRAEQYF
D: TRBD2; size: -; V: TRBV4-1; J: TRBJ2-3; DNA: TGCGCCAGCAGCCCCGGCGGGAGTACGCAGTATTTT; CDR3: CASSPGGSTQYF
D: -; size: -; V: TRBV5-5; J: TRBJ2-1; DNA: TGTGCCAGCCTCGCACTTCTAAGCTACAATGAGCAGTTCTTC; CDR3: CASLALLSYNEQFF
D: -; size: -; V: TRBV7-9; J: TRBJ2-2; DNA: TGTGCCAGCAGCTCCACAACCCCCGATGGGCCTCCGAACACCGGGGAGCTGTTTTTT; CDR3: CASSSTTPDGPPNTGELFF
D: -; size: -; V: TRBV6-1; J: TRBJ1-1; DNA: TGTGCCAGCAGCTACGGGGTAACAGGAGAAGCTTTCTTT; CDR3: CASSYGVTGEAFF
D: TRBD1; size: -; V: TRBV13; J: TRBJ1-1; DNA: TGTGCCAGCAGCACAAAAACAGGGGGTTTTTGGGAAGCTTTCTTT; CDR3: CASSTKTGGFWEAFF
D: -; size: few; V: TRBV6-1; J: TRBJ1-1; DNA: TGTGCCAGCAAGATAACCGGACATTTAAACACTGAAGCTTTCTTT; CDR3: CASKITGHLNTEAFF
D: -; size: many; V: TRBV27; J: TRBJ2-7; DNA: TGTGCCAGCAGTCCCGCCGGAACAATCTACGAGCAGTACTTC; CDR3: CASSPAGTIYEQYF
D: -; size: many; V: TRBV11-2; J: TRBJ2-7; DNA: TGTGCCAGCAGCCGGCACTACGAGCAGTACTTC; CDR3: CASSRHYEQYF
D: -; size: many; V: TRBV12-3/TRBV12-4; J: TRBJ1-2; DNA: TGTGCCAGCAGCTTAACAGGGCGCCACTATGGCTACACCTTC; CDR3: CASSLTGRHYGYTF
D: TRBD2; size: -; V: TRBV7-3; J: TRBJ2-2; DNA: TGTGCCAGCAGCTTCGGGGAGGGCACCGGGGAGCTGTTTTTT; CDR3: CASSFGEGTGELFF
D: -; size: -; V: TRBV6-5; J: TRBJ2-7; DNA: TGTGCCAGCAGTTACTCGAGTAACAGGGCGCGTTTGGAGTACGAGCAGTACTTC; CDR3: CASSYSSNRARLEYEQYF
D: -; size: few; V: TRBV20-1; J: TRBJ1-5; DNA: TGCAGTGCCAATTCAGGGGTCTATAGCAATCAGCCCCAGCATTTT; CDR3: CSANSGVYSNQPQHF
D: -; size: many; V: TRBV3-1; J: TRBJ1-5; DNA: TGTGCCAGCAGCCAACATAGTAGCAATCAGCCCCAGCATTTT; CDR3: CASSQHSSNQPQHF
D: -; size: few; V: TRBV27; J: TRBJ1-5; DNA: TGTGCCAGCAGTTTTAATGGGCCCGGGCAGCCCCAGCATTTT; CDR3: CASSFNGPGQPQHF
D: TRBD2; size: few; V: TRBV6-1; J: TRBJ2-2; DNA: TGTGCCAGCACTCGGGACTACGGAACCGGGGAGCTGTTTTTT; CDR3: CASTRDYGTGELFF
D: TRBD1; size: -; V: TRBV5-5; J: TRBJ2-1; DNA: TGTGCCAGCAGCCAGCCGGGACAGGGGGCCTATGAGCAGTTCTTC; CDR3: CASSQPGQGAYEQFF
D: -; size: -; V: TRBV20-1; J: TRBJ2-7; DNA: TGCAGTGCAAACATGGGGACCCCCTACGAGCAGTACTTC; CDR3: CSANMGTPYEQYF
D: -; size: many; V: TRBV6-5; J: TRBJ2-7; DNA: TGTGCCAGCAGTTACGCAGCCTACGAGCAGTACTTC; CDR3: CASSYAAYEQYF
D: TRBD1; size: many; V: TRBV18; J: TRBJ1-2; DNA: TGTGCCAGCTCCTACTACAGGGGCGATGGCTACACCTTC; CDR3: CASSYYRGDGYTF
D: -; size: many; V: TRBV7-2; J: TRBJ2-7; DNA: TGTGCCAGCAGCCCAGTCTTAACCCCATACTACGAGCAGTACTTC; CDR3: CASSPVLTPYYEQYF